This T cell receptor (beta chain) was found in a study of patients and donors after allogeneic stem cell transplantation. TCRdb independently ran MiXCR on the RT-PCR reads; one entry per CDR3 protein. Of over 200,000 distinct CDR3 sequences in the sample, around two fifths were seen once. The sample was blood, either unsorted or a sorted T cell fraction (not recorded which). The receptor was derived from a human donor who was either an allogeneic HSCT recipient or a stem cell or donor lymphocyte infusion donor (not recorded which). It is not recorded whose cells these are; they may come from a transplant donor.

CDR3 region: CASREGTVNTEAFF. The CDR3 nucleotides read TGTGCCAGCAGAGAGGGGACAGTGAACACTGAAGCTTTCTTT. The chain couples TRBV12-3 or TRBV12-4 to TRBJ1-1, with 7 bases identical to TRBD1. Unmatched junction bases numbered 4, after V lost 6 bases and J lost 0 bases. This CDR3 is 14 amino acids long.